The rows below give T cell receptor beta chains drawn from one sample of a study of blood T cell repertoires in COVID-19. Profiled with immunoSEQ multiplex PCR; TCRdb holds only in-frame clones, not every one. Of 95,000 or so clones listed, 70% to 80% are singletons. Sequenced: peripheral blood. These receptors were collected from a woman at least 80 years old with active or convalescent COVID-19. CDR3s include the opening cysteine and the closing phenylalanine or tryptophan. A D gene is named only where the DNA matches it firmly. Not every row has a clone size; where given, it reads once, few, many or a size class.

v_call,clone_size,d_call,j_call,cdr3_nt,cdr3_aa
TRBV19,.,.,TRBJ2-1,TGTGCCAGTAGTAATCAACCTAATCGCGATGAGCAGTTCTTC,CASSNQPNRDEQFF
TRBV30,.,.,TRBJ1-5,TGTGCCTGGAGTTTGGACACCAATCAGCCCCAGCATTTT,CAWSLDTNQPQHF
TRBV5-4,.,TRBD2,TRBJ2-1,TGTGCCAGCAGCACTCGGACTAGCGGGAGTTGGAATGAGCAGTTCTTC,CASSTRTSGSWNEQFF
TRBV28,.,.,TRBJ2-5,TGTGCCAGCAGTTTTTCGGCGACAGGCATCGGCCAAGAGACCCAGTACTTC,CASSFSATGIGQETQYF
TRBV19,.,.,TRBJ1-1,TGTGCCAGTACCGGGCAGGGGATCACTGAAGCTTTCTTT,CASTGQGITEAFF
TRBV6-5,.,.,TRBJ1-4,TGTGCCAGCAGTTTGGGCATCCCAACTAATGAAAAACTGTTTTTT,CASSLGIPTNEKLFF
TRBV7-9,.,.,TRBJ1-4,TGTGCCAGCAGCTTGGCAGGGGATAATGAAAAACTGTTTTTT,CASSLAGDNEKLFF
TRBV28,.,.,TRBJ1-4,TGTGCCAGCAGTTTAGTGATCTCTCAGGAAAAACTGTTTTTT,CASSLVISQEKLFF
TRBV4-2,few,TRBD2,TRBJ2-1,TGTGCCAGCAGCCAAGATAATTTTTGGGGCGGCGGGAGCTCCTACAATGAGCAGTTCTTC,CASSQDNFWGGGSSYNEQFF
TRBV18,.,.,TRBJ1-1,TGTGCCAGCTCACCACCGTTAGCGGGGGGTTGGACTGAAGCTTTCTTT,CASSPPLAGGWTEAFF
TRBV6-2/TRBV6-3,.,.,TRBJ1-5,TGTGCCAGCAGCCCAACAAACAGGGTTCAGCCCCAGCATTTT,CASSPTNRVQPQHF
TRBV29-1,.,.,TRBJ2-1,TGCAGCGTTATCTCCGACAGGCACAATGAGCAGTTCTTC,CSVISDRHNEQFF
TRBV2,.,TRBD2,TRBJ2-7,TGTGCCAGCAGTGAAGGAAATAGCGGGAGGAGCGAGCAGTACTTC,CASSEGNSGRSEQYF
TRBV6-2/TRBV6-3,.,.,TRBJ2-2,TGTGCCAGCAGTTCATGGGGTAGCGGGAACACCGGGGAGCTGTTTTTT,CASSSWGSGNTGELFF
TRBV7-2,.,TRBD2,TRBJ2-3,TGTGCCAGCAGCTTAGCGCAGCGGGGGGCTAGGACAGATACGCAGTATTTT,CASSLAQRGARTDTQYF
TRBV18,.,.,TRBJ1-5,TGTGCCAGCTCACTTCACAGGGATCAGCCCCAGCATTTT,CASSLHRDQPQHF
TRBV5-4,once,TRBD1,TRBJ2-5,TGTGCCAGCAGCCCTACAGGGGTGGAGACCCAGTACTTC,CASSPTGVETQYF
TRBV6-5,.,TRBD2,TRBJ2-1,TGTGCCAGCAGTTATTCAGCGGGAGGGCAGTACAATGAGCAGTTCTTC,CASSYSAGGQYNEQFF
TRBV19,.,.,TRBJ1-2,TGTGCCAGTAGTATATATCCCCCCCGCTATGGCTACACCTTC,CASSIYPPRYGYTF
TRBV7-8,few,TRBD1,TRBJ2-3,TGTGCCAGCAGCTTAGGGACAGGGGCAGATACGCAGTATTTT,CASSLGTGADTQYF
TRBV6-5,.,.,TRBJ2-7,TGTGCCAGCACCCAATCGGGGTCCTCCTACGAGCAGTACTTC,CASTQSGSSYEQYF
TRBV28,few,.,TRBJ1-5,TGTGCCAGCAGTAATCTAGACTTTAATCAGCCCCAGCATTTT,CASSNLDFNQPQHF
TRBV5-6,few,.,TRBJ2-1,TGTGCCAGCAGCCAGGGGAGTGAGACCTACAATGAGCAGTTCTTC,CASSQGSETYNEQFF
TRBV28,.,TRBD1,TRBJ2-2,TGTGCCAGCACCACAACAGGGGGCGCGTTCGGGGAGCTGTTTTTT,CASTTTGGAFGELFF
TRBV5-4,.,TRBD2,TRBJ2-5,TGTGCCAGCAGCTTACTAGCGGAAGAGACCCAGTACTTC,CASSLLAEETQYF
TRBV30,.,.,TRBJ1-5,TGTGCCTGGAGTTTTCCAGGGTCCACCCATCAGCCCCAGCATTTT,CAWSFPGSTHQPQHF
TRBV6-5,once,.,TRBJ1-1,TGTGCCAGCAGTTACGGGGGGTGGTGGACTGAAGCTTTCTTT,CASSYGGWWTEAFF
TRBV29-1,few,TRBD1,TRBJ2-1,TGCAGCGCCCGACAGGGGATTTACAATGAGCAGTTCTTC,CSARQGIYNEQFF